The 20 T cell receptor beta chains listed next were all sequenced from one sample in a study of OX40 agonist ivuxolimab in advanced cancers. Profiling relied on immunoSEQ multiplex PCR, and the TCRdb table lists in-frame clones only, not all of them. The table lists 75,000 to 100,000 clones, around 92% of them singletons, with less than 12% in the top ten. Sequenced material: CD4+ or CD8+ T cells sorted from blood, taken in a trial of the OX40 agonist ivuxolimab. These receptors were collected from an adult with an advanced solid tumor such as melanoma, head and neck, liver or kidney cancer.

V is TRBV5-1 and J is TRBJ1-5; no definite D call. Germline lookup yields CDR1 SGHRS and CDR2 YFSETQ. The CDR3 runs 15 residues. Trimming stripped 0 bases from V and 2 bases from J, with 9 bases between. Written as DNA, the CDR3 is TGCGCCAGCAGCTTGGAAGGTTTTGGCAATCAGCCCCAGCATTTT. Amino acid sequence: CASSLEGFGNQPQHF.

The rearrangement links TRBV2 to TRBJ1-4; D may be TRBD1 (6 bases). Germline V gene sequence: CDR1 SNHLY, CDR2 FYNNEI. CDR3 length: 15 residues. The ends were cut back, 0 bases at V and 5 bases at J, with 10 bases in the middle. CDR3 coding DNA: TGTGCCAGCAGTGAAGCGCAGGGGTACAATGAAAAACTGTTTTTT. It specifies CASSEAQGYNEKLFF. The full variable domain, rest sourced from reference TRBV2 and TRBJ1-4, is EPEVTQTPSHQVTQMGQEVILRCVPISNHLYFYWYRQILGQKVEFLVSFYNNEISEKSEIFDDQFSVERPDGSNFTLKIRSTKLEDSAMYFCASSEAQGYNEKLFFGSGTQLSVL.

The rearrangement links TRBV5-6 to TRBJ2-1; 7 bases agree with TRBD1. V lost 4 bases, J lost 6 bases, and 10 bases stayed unmatched. This CDR3 has 15 amino acids. The germline CDR1 and CDR2 sequences are SGHDT and YYEEEE. The CDR3 loop reads CASSITQTGRNEQFF. CDR3 nucleotides: TGTGCCAGCAGCATCACCCAGACAGGGCGCAATGAGCAGTTCTTC. Full variable domain (missing parts from reference TRBV5-6 and TRBJ2-1): DAGVTQSPTHLIKTRGQQVTLRCSPKSGHDTVSWYQQALGQGPQFIFQYYEEEERQRGNFPDRFSGHQFPNYSSELNVNALLLGDSALYLCASSITQTGRNEQFFGPGTRLTVL.

The DNA for the CDR3 is TGTGCTAGTGGTCCACTAAGGCTAGTAGCGGGAGAAGAGACCCAGTACTTC. Its translation is CASGPLRLVAGEETQYF. The rearrangement uses TRBV12-5 and TRBJ2-5, with 9 bases lining up with TRBD2. The CDR3 is 17 residues long. Germline values: CDR1 LGHNT, CDR2 FRNRAP. V gave up 5 bases and J gave up 3 bases; unmatched junction bases: 13.

This clone was found once. This rearrangement joins TRBV9 to TRBJ2-2; 7 bases are shared with TRBD1. Unmatched junction bases numbered 5, after V lost 0 bases and J lost 6 bases. In germline, CDR1 is SGDLS, CDR2 YYNGEE. CDR3 size: 15 residues. The CDR3 nucleotides read TGTGCCAGCAGCGTAGACAGGGGAATCGCCGGGGAGCTGTTTTTT. It specifies CASSVDRGIAGELFF.

The chain combines TRBV9 with TRBJ2-3, with TRBD2 matching over 13 bases. The CDR3 covers 15 residues. Trimming took 2 bases from V and 5 from J; bases not matched to a gene: 2. Germline V CDR1 and CDR2: SGDLS, YYNGEE. The CDR3 reads CASSVRLAGGDTQYF. The CDR3, as DNA: TGTGCCAGCAGCGTGAGACTAGCGGGAGGAGATACGCAGTATTTT. The full variable domain, rest sourced from reference TRBV9 and TRBJ2-3, is DSGVTQTPKHLITATGQRVTLRCSPRSGDLSVYWYQQSLDQGLQFLIQYYNGEERAKGNILERFSAQQFPDLHSELNLSSLELGDSALYFCASSVRLAGGDTQYFGPGTRLTVL.

This clone was counted a few times. V is TRBV7-2 and J is TRBJ2-7; no reliable D call. Trimming pared 5 bases from V and 7 bases from J, leaving 15 bases between. The CDR3 consists of 13 residues. Germline CDR1 and CDR2: SGHTA and FQGNSA. This CDR3 reads CASSARTGAEQYF. The CDR3 DNA is TGTGCCAGCAGCGCGAGGACCGGAGCGGAGCAGTACTTC. Full variable domain (outside the CDR3, taken from reference TRBV7-2 and TRBJ2-7): GAGVSQSPSNKVTEKGKDVELRCDPISGHTALYWYRQSLGQGLEFLIYFQGNSAPDKSGLPSDRFSAERTGGSVSTLTIQRTQQEDSAVYLCASSARTGAEQYFGPGTRLTVT.

The chain carries TRBV18 and TRBJ1-4; 8 nucleotides align to TRBD1. The ends lost 3 bases at V and 6 bases at J; junction bases unmatched: 6. The length of the CDR3 is 15 residues. The germline V gene has CDR1 KGHSH and CDR2 LQKENI. In DNA, the CDR3 is TGTGCCAGCTCACCGTCGACAGGGGTGGATGAAAAACTGTTTTTT. It encodes CASSPSTGVDEKLFF.

The genes are TRBV27 and TRBJ2-3, with D unresolved. V lost 4 bases, J lost 2 bases, and 10 bases lay in between. Germline CDR1 is MNHEY and CDR2 is SMNVEV (reference sequence). This CDR3 is 14 amino acids long. CDR3 sequence (DNA): TGTGCCAGCAGTTCCCGGCTCCTCACAGATACGCAGTATTTT. Encoded protein: CASSSRLLTDTQYF.

V usage is TRBV9 and J usage is TRBJ1-2; 7 bases agree with TRBD1. The CDR3 is 14 residues long. Germline trimming cut 3 bases from V and 5 bases from J; bases unmatched to any gene: 7. Germline V gene data show CDR1 as SGDLS and CDR2 as YYNGEE. This chain's CDR3 is CASSAPTGRYGYTF. CDR3 nucleotide sequence: TGTGCCAGCAGCGCCCCGACAGGGCGTTATGGCTACACCTTC.

The chain joins TRBV6-1 to TRBJ2-7; 7 bases align to TRBD1. The CDR3 has 14 residues. Looked up from germline, CDR1 is MNHNS and CDR2 is SASEGT. The V and J ends lost 8 bases and 4 bases, in that order; junction bases with no gene match: 11. The CDR3 coding sequence is TGTGCCAGCGGCCCCGGGACAGCGAGTTACGAGCAGTACTTC. This translates into CASGPGTASYEQYF.

The chain employs TRBV7-9 and TRBJ2-1; 13 nucleotides match TRBD2. The CDR3 is made up of 16 amino acids. Per the germline V gene, CDR1 is SEHNR and CDR2 is FQNEAQ (reference sequence). After removal of 6 bases from V and 1 base from J, the junction contained 3 bases not matched to a gene. As DNA, the CDR3 is TGTGCCAGCAGGCCGACTAGCGGGAGGTCCTACAATGAGCAGTTCTTC. As protein: CASRPTSGRSYNEQFF.

The chain combines TRBV6-6 with TRBJ1-1, with TRBD1 as a possible D gene (5 bases). The V and J ends lost 8 bases and 7 bases respectively, with 14 bases between them. Per germline, CDR1 MNHNY and CDR2 SVGAGI (reference sequence). CDR3 length: 12 residues. CDR3 amino acids: CASSNRGFEAFF. CDR3 bases: TGTGCCAGCTCAAATAGGGGCTTTGAAGCTTTCTTT.

The genes are TRBV10-3 and TRBJ2-3; perhaps TRBD1 as D (6 bases). The CDR3 totals 15 residues. Between the trimmed V and J ends, which lost 6 bases and 1 base, there was a span of 14 bases. Germline CDR1 is ENHRY and CDR2 is SYGVKD. The CDR3 protein is CAIRATGFGTDTQYF. The CDR3 bases are TGTGCCATCAGGGCCACAGGGTTTGGCACAGATACGCAGTATTTT.

V is TRBV27 and J is TRBJ2-7; 12 nucleotides align to TRBD1. Trimming cost V 7 bases and J 5 bases; bases outside gene matches: 6. Germline V gene sequence: CDR1 MNHEY, CDR2 SMNVEV (reference sequence). The CDR3 runs to 14 residues. The CDR3 DNA follows: TGTGCCAGCAAGACCGGGACAGGGGGCCACGAGCAGTACTTC. Translating gives CASKTGTGGHEQYF.

This chain connects TRBV19 to TRBJ1-2; TRBD1 might be the D (6 bases). The CDR3 is made up of 15 amino acids. CDR1 and CDR2 from the germline V gene are LNHDA and SQIVND (reference sequence). Trimming pared 3 bases from V and 5 bases from J, leaving 16 bases between. This chain's CDR3 is CASSIEGQGPYGYTF. The CDR3 DNA reads TGTGCCAGTAGTATTGAAGGTCAGGGGCCATATGGCTACACCTTC.

This rearrangement joins TRBV7-9 to TRBJ2-3; 9 bases are a match to TRBD1. The CDR3 spans 12 residues. The J segment lost 9 bases and the V segment lost 5 bases, leaving 3 bases of the junction unmatched. Germline-derived CDR1 and CDR2 are SEHNR and FQNEAQ (reference sequence). This CDR3 reads CASSPDRGTQYF. The DNA of the CDR3 is TGTGCCAGCAGCCCCGACAGGGGGACGCAGTATTTT.

The chain joins TRBV28 to TRBJ1-2, with no clear D. Germline V gene data show CDR1 as MDHEN and CDR2 as SYDVKM. Trimming stripped 3 bases from V and 1 base from J, with 3 bases between. The CDR3 length is 12 residues. CDR3 sequence: CASSFDNYGYTF. For the CDR3, the DNA is TGTGCCAGCAGTTTTGATAACTATGGCTACACCTTC.

V and J are TRBV7-9 and TRBJ2-3, with D possibly matching TRBD2 (5 bases). V lost 3 bases and J lost 2, with 9 bases in between. Germline V CDR1 and CDR2: SEHNR, FQNEAQ (reference sequence). CDR3 length equals 14 residues. The DNA for the CDR3 is TGTGCCAGCAGCTTTCCCGGACTCACAGATACGCAGTATTTT. Translating it yields CASSFPGLTDTQYF.

The CDR3 DNA reads TGCGCCAGCAGCCCGGGGCAGGGTGGCAATCAGCCCCAGCATTTT. Translating gives CASSPGQGGNQPQHF. V and J are TRBV5-1 and TRBJ1-5; perhaps TRBD1 as D (5 bases). The germline V and J ends were trimmed by 4 bases and 2 bases, with 13 bases remaining between them. The CDR3 spans 15 residues. The germline CDR1 and CDR2 sequences are SGHRS and YFSETQ.